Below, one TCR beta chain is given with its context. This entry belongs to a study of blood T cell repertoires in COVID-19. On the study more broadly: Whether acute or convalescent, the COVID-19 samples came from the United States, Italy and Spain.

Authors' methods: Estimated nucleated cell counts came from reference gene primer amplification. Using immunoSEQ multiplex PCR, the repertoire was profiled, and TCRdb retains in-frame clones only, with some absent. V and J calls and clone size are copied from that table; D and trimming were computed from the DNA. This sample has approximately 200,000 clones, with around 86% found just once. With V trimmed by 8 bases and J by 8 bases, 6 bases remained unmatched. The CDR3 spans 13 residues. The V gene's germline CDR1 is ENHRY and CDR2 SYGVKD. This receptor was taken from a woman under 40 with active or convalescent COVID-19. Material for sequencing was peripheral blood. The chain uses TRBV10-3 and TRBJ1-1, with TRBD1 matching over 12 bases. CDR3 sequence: CAIGTGGIGEAFF. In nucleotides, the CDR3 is TGTGCCATCGGGACAGGGGGCATCGGAGAAGCTTTCTTT.